The next 21 T cell receptor beta chains were all read from a single sample in a study of OX40 agonist ivuxolimab in advanced cancers. Profiled with immunoSEQ multiplex PCR; TCRdb holds only in-frame clones, not every one. The sample includes approximately 61,000 clones, nearly 90% of them seen just once. This material consisted of CD4+ or CD8+ T cells sorted from blood, taken in a trial of the OX40 agonist ivuxolimab. These receptors originate from an adult with an advanced solid tumor such as melanoma, head and neck, liver or kidney cancer.

The rearrangement links TRBV2 to TRBJ1-5; D uncertain. The CDR3 has 14 residues. Trimming left V 5 bases short and J 3 bases short, with 11 bases between. CDR1 is SNHLY, CDR2 FYNNEI, per germline. For the CDR3, the DNA is TGTGCCAGCAGTCCCGTTAAAGACAATCAGCCCCAGCATTTT. It specifies CASSPVKDNQPQHF.

This clone was counted once. The genes are TRBV7-8 and TRBJ2-7, with 8 positions matching TRBD2. The CDR3 loop spans 15 amino acids. From germline, CDR1 is SGHVS and CDR2 FQNEAQ. V gave up 5 bases and J gave up 0 bases; unmatched junction bases: 6. CDR3 in amino acids: CASSGLAVSSYEQYF. CDR3 nucleotides: TGTGCCAGCAGCGGACTAGCTGTAAGCTCCTACGAGCAGTACTTC.

The J gene is TRBJ1-4, the V gene TRBV5-4; D is ambiguous. The germline CDR1 and CDR2 sequences are SGHNT and YYREEE (reference sequence). V gave up 0 bases and J gave up 3 bases, with 12 bases separating them. CDR3 size: 16 residues. CDR3 in DNA: TGTGCCAGCAGCTTGGAGAGGTCCCCGGCTAATGAAAAACTGTTTTTT. Protein sequence: CASSLERSPANEKLFF.

V usage is TRBV6-6 and J usage is TRBJ1-1, with D unresolved. This CDR3 comprises 14 residues. V lost 2 bases and J lost 4, with 11 bases in between. CDR1 and CDR2 (germline): MNHNY, SVGAGI (reference sequence). CDR3 region: CASSYLFKGTEAFF. CDR3 DNA sequence: TGTGCCAGCAGTTACCTTTTTAAGGGCACTGAAGCTTTCTTT.

The DNA for the CDR3 is TGCGCCAGCAGCTTCCTGGACACCGGGGAGCTGTTTTTT. Translation gives CASSFLDTGELFF. The chain has TRBV5-1 and TRBJ2-2; no definite D call. Per germline, CDR1 SGHRS and CDR2 YFSETQ. The length of the CDR3 is 13 residues. Trimming removed 2 bases at V and 3 bases at J, with 5 bases between.

This chain joins TRBV6-6 and TRBJ2-7; D perhaps matches TRBD2 (7 bases). The CDR3 extends over 15 amino acids. Germline CDR1 and CDR2: MNHNY and SVGAGI (reference sequence). Trimming stripped 7 bases from V and 1 base from J, with 17 bases between. The CDR3 DNA reads as TGTGCCAGCACCAAGGAGAGGGGGGGTTCCTACGAGCAGTACTTC. Translated, it gives CASTKERGGSYEQYF.

This rearrangement joins TRBV18 to TRBJ2-5, with 11 bases fitting TRBD1. The trim removed 3 bases at V and 4 bases at J, leaving 7 bases unmatched. The CDR3 covers 16 residues. Germline loops: CDR1 KGHSH, CDR2 LQKENI. CDR3 nucleotides: TGTGCCAGCTCACCTCGAAGAGGACAGGGGGCAGAGACCCAGTACTTC. Translating it yields CASSPRRGQGAETQYF.

The chain recombines TRBV5-1 with TRBJ1-2; maybe TRBD1 (5 bases). Germline-derived CDR1 and CDR2 are SGHRS and YFSETQ. There are 14 residues in the CDR3. V lost 3 bases, J lost 2 bases, and 11 bases lay in between. The CDR3 sequence is CASSSAGGNYGYTF. In DNA form, the CDR3 reads TGCGCCAGCAGCTCGGCGGGGGGGAACTATGGCTACACCTTC.

A single count supports this clone. CDR3 nucleotide sequence: TGTGCCAGCAGTTTATTACCGACAGGGGGCCATGACACCGGGGAGCTGTTTTTT. Amino acid sequence: CASSLLPTGGHDTGELFF. The chain employs TRBV27 and TRBJ2-2, with 10 nucleotides matching TRBD1. Germline-derived CDR1 and CDR2 are MNHEY and SMNVEV (reference sequence). The CDR3 length is 18 residues. Trimming cost V 1 base and J 3 bases; bases outside gene matches: 8.

This rearrangement joins TRBV14 to TRBJ1-4, with D tentatively TRBD1 (5 bases). Per the germline V gene, CDR1 is SGHDN and CDR2 is FVKESK. This CDR3 contains 16 residues. The V and J ends lost 4 bases and 7 bases respectively, with 19 bases between them. This CDR3 is CASSRPRGGISEKLFF. CDR3 bases: TGTGCCAGCAGCCGACCGAGGGGCGGTATCTCTGAAAAACTGTTTTTT.

The rearrangement uses TRBV9 and TRBJ2-3; the match to TRBD2 covers 14 bases. Trimming took 4 bases from V and 7 from J; bases not matched to a gene: 11. Per germline, CDR1 SGDLS and CDR2 YYNGEE. The CDR3 loop spans 17 amino acids. The CDR3: CASSSPPWTSGGNTQYF. In nucleotides, the CDR3 is TGTGCCAGCAGCTCCCCCCCCTGGACTAGCGGGGGGAATACGCAGTATTTT.

This clone came up once. The chain recombines TRBV4-1 with TRBJ1-1, with TRBD1 matching over 10 bases. From germline, CDR1 is MGHRA and CDR2 YSYEKL. This CDR3 comprises 14 residues. V lost 5 bases and J lost 7; bases outside the gene matches: 7. For the CDR3, the DNA is TGCGCCAGCAGCGTTCGGGACAGGGGCATTGAAGCTTTCTTT. It encodes CASSVRDRGIEAFF.

The chain joins TRBV4-3 to TRBJ1-2; a weak D match, TRBD1 (6 bases). V shed 1 base and J shed 7 bases, with 19 bases lying between them. CDR3 length equals 16 residues. CDR1 and CDR2 (germline): LGHNA, YSLEER. CDR3 bases: TGCGCCAGCAGCCAAGGCCGGGGAGTCCAGGGGCTTGGCTACACCTTC. This encodes CASSQGRGVQGLGYTF.

J is TRBJ1-3 and V is TRBV30; no clear D. There are 11 residues in the CDR3. Germline assignment: CDR1 GTSNPN and CDR2 SVGIG (reference sequence). The ends were cut back, 4 bases at V and 4 bases at J, with 5 bases in the middle. This CDR3 reads CAWTTGNTIYF. The CDR3 DNA is TGTGCCTGGACAACAGGAAACACCATATATTTT.

The count of this clone is one. The gene calls are TRBV12-5 and TRBJ1-2; 9 bases line up with TRBD1. The CDR3 is made up of 16 amino acids. Trimming removed 3 bases from V and 3 bases from J; junction bases left unmatched: 8. From germline, CDR1 is LGHNT and CDR2 FRNRAP. CDR3 residues: CASGFRKTGGDYGYTF. In nucleotides, the CDR3 is TGTGCTAGTGGTTTCCGCAAGACAGGGGGGGACTATGGCTACACCTTC. Supplemented by reference TRBV12-5 and TRBJ1-2, the full variable domain reads DARVTQTPRHKVTEMGQEVTMRCQPILGHNTVFWYRQTMMQGLELLAYFRNRAPLDDSGMPKDRFSAEMPDATLATLKIQPSEPRDSAVYFCASGFRKTGGDYGYTFGSGTRLTVV.

The rearrangement uses TRBV19 and TRBJ2-1; TRBD2 agrees at 13 bases. This CDR3 spans 15 amino acids. With V trimmed by 5 bases and J by 14 bases, 12 bases remained unmatched. The germline CDR1 and CDR2 sequences are LNHDA and SQIVND (reference sequence). CDR3 sequence reads: CASSPGTSGALSEFF. CDR3 nucleotide sequence: TGTGCCAGTAGTCCAGGGACTAGCGGGGCCTTGTCGGAGTTCTTC. The entire variable domain, with the rest obtained from reference TRBV19 and TRBJ2-1, is as follows: DGGITQSPKYLFRKEGQNVTLSCEQNLNHDAMYWYRQDPGQGLRLIYYSQIVNDFQKGDIAEGYSVSREKKESFPLTVTSAQKNPTAFYLCASSPGTSGALSEFFGPGTRLTVL.

The V call is TRBV5-1, the J call TRBJ2-7; TRBD1 agrees at 8 bases. Trimming at V came to 0 bases and at J to 4 bases, leaving 15 bases not matched to a gene. The CDR3 sequence is 18 residues long. The germline V gene encodes CDR1 SGHRS and CDR2 YFSETQ. The CDR3 loop is CASSLAAGQDVGLYEQYF. CDR3 sequence (DNA): TGCGCCAGCAGCTTGGCGGCGGGACAGGATGTGGGCCTGTACGAGCAGTACTTC.

The chain employs TRBV10-2 and TRBJ2-3; 10 bases map to TRBD2. Trimming took 4 bases from V and 2 from J; bases not matched to a gene: 9. CDR3 length equals 17 residues. Germline CDR1 is WSHSY and CDR2 is SAAADI. CDR3 sequence: CASSVWLAGAHTDTQYF. The CDR3 DNA follows: TGCGCCAGCAGTGTCTGGCTAGCGGGGGCCCACACAGATACGCAGTATTTT.

This chain links TRBV7-3 with TRBJ2-2, with TRBD2 matching 7 bases. Germline trimming cut 5 bases from V and 4 bases from J; bases unmatched to any gene: 7. The CDR3 length is 15 residues. CDR1 and CDR2 from the germline V gene are SGHTA and FQGTGA. CDR3 amino acids: CASSPRTRGTGELFF. CDR3 nucleotides: TGTGCCAGCAGCCCCAGGACTAGGGGCACCGGGGAGCTGTTTTTT.

DNA of the CDR3: TGTGCCAGCAGTAAAATTACAGGGTTTAATTCACCCCTCCACTTT. Translated, it gives CASSKITGFNSPLHF. The chain carries TRBV5-4 and TRBJ1-6; possible D gene TRBD1, 6 bases. Trimming cost V 5 bases and J 6 bases, with 15 bases left between them. The CDR3 consists of 15 residues. CDR1 and CDR2 (germline): SGHNT, YYREEE (reference sequence).

The V call is TRBV5-1, the J call TRBJ1-1; 7 bases are a match to TRBD1. The CDR3 sequence is 15 residues long. V lost 4 bases, J lost 3 bases, and 9 bases stayed unmatched. Germline CDR1 reads SGHRS; CDR2 reads YFSETQ. The CDR3 reads CASSLAPGGDTEAFF. The CDR3 nucleotides read TGCGCCAGCAGCCTCGCCCCAGGGGGAGACACTGAAGCTTTCTTT.